The sequence of this T cell receptor (beta chain) was determined in a study of cytotoxic CD8 clonotypes in ibrutinib-treated CLL (dated by TCRdb to about 2021). Broadly, across the study: The cohort had 11 relapsed/refractory and 15 treatment-naive patients; about 17 were IGHV unmutated. Partial responses were observed in about 25 patients and complete responses in 2; after a median follow-up of about 69 months, remission was maintained in roughly 14 patients and progression was observed in approximately 12. The response samples were drawn at a median of roughly eleven months into treatment, with a range of about 6 to 40 months. An average of around 250,000 productive templates and 80,000 to 100,000 productive rearrangements was obtained per sample. Longitudinal samples were obtainable from about 30% of the roughly 86 participants in the trial. Cryopreserved peripheral blood mononuclear cells were obtained before treatment, at response, and at either sustained remission or disease progression. Every sample from remission and from progressive disease was obtained while the patients were still on ibrutinib. The paper's findings and limits, for the study overall: Sampling times were not matched between sustained-remission and progressing patients, and lymph node repertoires were not studied. Public clonotypes were rare and either contracted or stayed stable during treatment, and the rise in clonality at ibrutinib response reflected the expansion of private clonotypes. Baseline clonality exceeded that of age-matched healthy donors and correlated strongly with circulating CD8+ T-cell counts. Clonality rose at ibrutinib response, remained stable during sustained remission, and dropped back toward baseline at progression.

Reading the germline V gene (reference sequence) gives CDR1 SEHNR and CDR2 FQNEAQ. The junction carries 22 bases between V and J, which are trimmed by 5 bases and 4 bases respectively. Taken from cysteine to phenylalanine, the CDR3 has 17 residues. Here the CDR3 DNA is all that survives: 51 bases in frame from base 1. The time point label here, explained by the study, means: progressive disease on ibrutinib. For TCR beta library preparation, 1.5 to 2 micrograms of genomic DNA was extracted from cryopreserved PBMCs. Longitudinal blood samples from CLL patients on ibrutinib monotherapy underwent high-throughput TCR beta sequencing. The patients were enrolled in a single-center, open-label phase 2 trial of ibrutinib monotherapy. On a MiSeq, deep resolution sequencing aimed for a depth between 1 in 1 million and 1 in 200,000 T cells, with each clonotype covered approximately 10x on average. TCR beta libraries were generated with the immunoSEQ hsTCRB Kit. As for the original processing: The data were analyzed with ImmunoSEQ Analyzer and ImmunoSEQ Data Assistant, and V, D and J gene assignments followed IMGT definitions. Clonality, which ranges from 0 to 1, was calculated by subtracting the normalized Shannon entropy of productive rearrangement frequencies from one. Only overrepresented clonotypes making up at least 0.05% of the repertoire of each patient were included in the public clonotype analysis. About a dozen repertoires from age-matched healthy donors, obtained from immuneACCESS, served as clonality controls. The table was pulled from immuneACCESS by TCRdb, which kept in-frame rearrangements only. Such tables lose some clones; where checked, under half of the loss comes from unresolved V genes, and the rest has no known cause. V and J calls and clone size are as listed in that table; D and trimming were resolved from the DNA. The sample table lists about 60,000 clones, about 54% of them with a count of one. Together, the top ten hold around 25% of the sample.

With regard to this clone: Its antigen specificity is not known. Per-nucleotide qualities are absent, and no much larger clonotype sits a single base away.

The sequence was collected from a human donor with chronic lymphocytic leukemia. The chain was built from TRBV7-9 and TRBJ2-3; the D gene assignment is perhaps TRBD1 or TRBD2, with each matching 6 bases. The starting material was PBMCs, obtained at disease progression, from a patient treated with ibrutinib. This receptor carries the CDR3 CASSPRGVQGDADTQYF. At the DNA level, the sequence is TGTGCCAGCAGCCCAAGGGGGGTGCAGGGAGACGCAGATACGCAGTATTTT.